One and the same sample provided the 9 T cell receptor beta chains below, sequenced in a study of T cell responses to AZD1222 COVID-19 vaccine. Clones were sequenced by immunoSEQ multiplex PCR, and TCRdb holds only the in-frame ones, with some missing. Among around 160,000 clones listed, 89% were seen once. This sample comprised peripheral blood, obtained on day 0 of AZD1222 vaccination. Receptors were obtained from an adult in good health.

V and J are TRBV9 and TRBJ2-5; tentatively, D is TRBD1 or TRBD2 (5 bases each). Germline V gene lookup returns CDR1 SGDLS and CDR2 YYNGEE. Trimming cost V 0 bases and J 7 bases, with 19 bases left between them. This CDR3 comprises 16 residues. DNA of the CDR3: TGTGCCAGCAGCGTAGTAGGCGGACCGGGACGAGGGACCCAGTACTTC. It codes for CASSVVGGPGRGTQYF.

The chain joins TRBV4-3 to TRBJ1-2; D possibly corresponds to TRBD1 (5 bases). Trimming took 0 bases from V and 7 from J, leaving 12 bases between them. The germline V gene has CDR1 LGHNA and CDR2 YSLEER. This CDR3 is 14 amino acids long. DNA for the CDR3: TGCGCCAGCAGCCAAGATACCGGACATATTGGCTACACCTTC. Amino acids: CASSQDTGHIGYTF.

The chain has TRBV24-1 and TRBJ2-3, with 12 bases that match TRBD2. Germline assignment: CDR1 KGHDR and CDR2 SFDVKD. CDR3 size: 17 residues. After removal of 4 bases from V and 4 bases from J, the junction contained 8 bases not matched to a gene. The CDR3 sequence: CATSDATSGSSPDTQYF. For the CDR3, the DNA is TGTGCCACCAGTGACGCGACTAGCGGGAGCAGTCCAGATACGCAGTATTTT.

J is TRBJ2-2 and V is TRBV10-1; no definite D call. CDR1 and CDR2 from the germline V gene are WNHNN and SYGVQD (reference sequence). Trimming left V 10 bases short and J 1 base short, with 16 bases between. The CDR3 contains 15 residues. The CDR3 bases are TGCGCCACTCTCAGTAGGGAAGGGAACACCGGGGAGCTGTTTTTT. It translates to CATLSREGNTGELFF.

V gene TRBV7-9 combines with J gene TRBJ1-5; 7 nucleotides agree with TRBD1. Looked up from germline, CDR1 is SEHNR and CDR2 is FQNEAQ (reference sequence). The CDR3 covers 13 residues. The trim removed 5 bases at V and 4 bases at J, leaving 2 bases unmatched. The CDR3: CASSPGGNQPQHF. CDR3 nucleotide sequence: TGTGCCAGCAGCCCAGGGGGAAATCAGCCCCAGCATTTT.

The chain carries TRBV6-2 or TRBV6-3 and TRBJ2-7, with a possible D match to TRBD2 (6 bases). The V gene lost 6 bases and the J gene lost 0 bases, with 15 bases spanning the gap. The germline CDR1 and CDR2 sequences are MNHEY and SVGEGT. This CDR3 has 15 amino acids. CDR3 sequence: CASSWTGGASYEQYF. DNA for the CDR3: TGTGCCAGCAGCTGGACGGGCGGGGCCTCCTACGAGCAGTACTTC.

The chain links TRBV7-2 to TRBJ2-7; 12 bases map to TRBD2. Germline CDR1 SGHTA, CDR2 FQGNSA. CDR3 length equals 15 residues. V lost 0 bases, J lost 4 bases, and 1 base stayed unmatched. In DNA form, the CDR3 reads TGTGCCAGCAGCTTAGCGACTAGCGGGAGATACGAGCAGTACTTC. Its protein product is CASSLATSGRYEQYF.

The chain recombines TRBV19 with TRBJ1-2; D gene ambiguous. V lost 8 bases, J lost 4 bases, and 11 bases lay in between. This CDR3 contains 12 residues. Looked up from germline, CDR1 is LNHDA and CDR2 is SQIVND (reference sequence). The CDR3 loop reads CASLREGYGYTF. The CDR3 nucleotides are TGTGCCAGTCTGAGGGAGGGCTATGGCTACACCTTC. Drawing the rest from reference TRBV19 and TRBJ1-2, the complete variable domain is DGGITQSPKYLFRKEGQNVTLSCEQNLNHDAMYWYRQDPGQGLRLIYYSQIVNDFQKGDIAEGYSVSREKKESFPLTVTSAQKNPTAFYLCASLREGYGYTFGSGTRLTVV.

The chain joins TRBV15 to TRBJ1-2; 7 bases match TRBD1. Germline V gives CDR1 LNHNV, CDR2 YYDKDF (reference sequence). This CDR3 contains 14 residues. The trim removed 4 bases at V and 7 bases at J, leaving 9 bases unmatched. CDR3 residues: CATSMNKGAGGYTF. In DNA form, the CDR3 reads TGTGCCACCAGCATGAATAAGGGGGCGGGTGGCTACACCTTC. Full variable domain (missing parts from reference TRBV15 and TRBJ1-2): DAMVIQNPRYQVTQFGKPVTLSCSQTLNHNVMYWYQQKSSQAPKLLFHYYDKDFNNEADTPDNFQSRRPNTSFCFLDIRSPGLGDTAMYLCATSMNKGAGGYTFGSGTRLTVV.